Listed below are T cell receptor beta chains from one sample, sequenced in a study of blood T cell repertoires in COVID-19. Assay used: immunoSEQ multiplex PCR; TCRdb lists only in-frame clones, some missing. Of 250,000 or so clones listed, about nine tenths are singletons. The sequencing input was PBMCs or T cells enriched from blood (not recorded which). These receptor sequences come from a woman aged 30 to 39 with acute COVID-19. The CDR3 runs from the conserved cysteine through the conserved F or W. Fields, in order: J gene, D gene, clone size, V gene, CDR3 DNA, CDR3 protein. D genes are given only for firm matches. For some rows the clone size is stated as once, few or many, or as a class when expanded; others skip it.

J: TRBJ2-5
D: TRBD2
size: .
V: TRBV5-1
DNA: TGCGCCAGCTCGGGGGTAGCGGGGGTAGAGGAGACCCAGTACTTC
CDR3: CASSGVAGVEETQYF

J: TRBJ1-1
D: TRBD1
size: .
V: TRBV10-2
DNA: TGCGCCAGCATGGGAGACAGGGGGCGGTTGACTGAAGCTTTCTTT
CDR3: CASMGDRGRLTEAFF

J: TRBJ2-7
D: .
size: .
V: TRBV27
DNA: TGTGCCAGCAGAAGAGGGATCTCCTACGAGCAGTACTTC
CDR3: CASRRGISYEQYF

J: TRBJ2-7
D: TRBD1
size: many
V: TRBV6-2/TRBV6-3
DNA: TGTGCCAGCAGTTATCCCCCGGACAGGGTGGCCGAGCAGTACTTC
CDR3: CASSYPPDRVAEQYF

J: TRBJ1-2
D: TRBD1
size: .
V: TRBV5-8
DNA: TGTGCCAGCAGCTCCCGGGACAGGGGGTTCTATGGCTACACCTTC
CDR3: CASSSRDRGFYGYTF

J: TRBJ2-3
D: .
size: .
V: TRBV12-3/TRBV12-4
DNA: TGTGCCAGCAGTTTCGTAGGCACAGATACGCAGTATTTT
CDR3: CASSFVGTDTQYF

J: TRBJ1-1
D: TRBD1
size: .
V: TRBV2
DNA: TGTGCCAGCAGTGAACGGGACAGGGGGCCTGAAGCTTTCTTT
CDR3: CASSERDRGPEAFF

J: TRBJ1-1
D: .
size: .
V: TRBV12-3/TRBV12-4
DNA: TGTGCCAGCAGCACCGGGACAAGCGAAGCTTTCTTT
CDR3: CASSTGTSEAFF

J: TRBJ1-1
D: TRBD1
size: .
V: TRBV11-2
DNA: TGTGCCAGCAGCTTAGATTTAACAGGGGCGAACACTGAAGCTTTCTTT
CDR3: CASSLDLTGANTEAFF

J: TRBJ1-1
D: TRBD1
size: .
V: TRBV29-1
DNA: TGCAGCGTTACAGACAGGGCGAACACTGAAGCTTTCTTT
CDR3: CSVTDRANTEAFF

J: TRBJ2-1
D: TRBD2
size: once
V: TRBV6-5
DNA: TGTGCCAGCAGTATCCCTAGCGGAGCTTACAATGAGCAGTTCTTC
CDR3: CASSIPSGAYNEQFF

J: TRBJ1-5
D: .
size: .
V: TRBV4-1
DNA: TGCGCCAGCAGCGAGGGGGGCAATCAGCCCCAGCATTTT
CDR3: CASSEGGNQPQHF

J: TRBJ2-7
D: .
size: once
V: TRBV6-5
DNA: TGTGCCAGCAGTTACCGGGACATAGGCCCCTACGAGCAGTACTTC
CDR3: CASSYRDIGPYEQYF

J: TRBJ2-7
D: TRBD1
size: .
V: TRBV12-3/TRBV12-4
DNA: TGTGCCAGCAGTCTCGGACAGGGGCCCGAGCAGTACTTC
CDR3: CASSLGQGPEQYF

J: TRBJ1-3
D: .
size: .
V: TRBV10-2
DNA: TGCGCCAGCAGTGACCCAGGGGATGTTGGAAACACCATATATTTT
CDR3: CASSDPGDVGNTIYF

J: TRBJ2-7
D: TRBD1
size: .
V: TRBV24-1
DNA: TGTGCCACCAGTGACAACACAGGGGGCGAGCAGTACTTC
CDR3: CATSDNTGGEQYF

J: TRBJ1-1
D: .
size: .
V: TRBV3-1/TRBV3-2
DNA: TGTGCCAGCAGCCAAATCAGGAAGGTCGCTGAAGCTTTCTTT
CDR3: CASSQIRKVAEAFF

J: TRBJ1-1
D: TRBD1
size: .
V: TRBV27
DNA: TGTGCCAGCAGTCCCCGGCAGGGGGCCTCCACTGAAGCTTTCTTT
CDR3: CASSPRQGASTEAFF

J: TRBJ1-4
D: .
size: .
V: TRBV6-1
DNA: TGTGCCAGCAGTGAACAGGCAACTAATGAAAAACTGTTTTTT
CDR3: CASSEQATNEKLFF

J: TRBJ2-2
D: TRBD1
size: .
V: TRBV3-1/TRBV3-2
DNA: TGTGCCAGCAGCCAAGTGAGGGGGCAGGGGGCCGGGGAGCTGTTTTTT
CDR3: CASSQVRGQGAGELFF

J: TRBJ2-7
D: .
size: .
V: TRBV3-1/TRBV3-2
DNA: TGTGCCAGCAGCCAAGCCTCGGAGCAGTACTTC
CDR3: CASSQASEQYF

J: TRBJ1-2
D: .
size: .
V: TRBV19
DNA: TGTGCCAGTAGTATAGATCGGGATAACTATGGCTACACCTTC
CDR3: CASSIDRDNYGYTF

J: TRBJ2-5
D: .
size: .
V: TRBV5-1
DNA: TGCGCCAGCAGCCCCCGACGATGGACAGAAGAGACCCAGTACTTC
CDR3: CASSPRRWTEETQYF

J: TRBJ1-1
D: .
size: .
V: TRBV7-9
DNA: TGTGCCAGCAGCCGCGGGGGACAAATGAACACTGAAGCTTTCTTT
CDR3: CASSRGGQMNTEAFF

J: TRBJ1-6
D: .
size: .
V: TRBV27
DNA: TGTGCCAGCAGTTTTAGTGGCGGGAATTCACCCCTCCACTTT
CDR3: CASSFSGGNSPLHF

J: TRBJ2-1
D: .
size: .
V: TRBV5-1
DNA: TGCGCCAGCAGTTCTCCCCCCAATGAGCAGTTCTTC
CDR3: CASSSPPNEQFF

J: TRBJ1-4
D: .
size: .
V: TRBV12-3/TRBV12-4
DNA: TGTGCCAGCAGTTTTTTGCAGTATGAAAAACTGTTTTTT
CDR3: CASSFLQYEKLFF

J: TRBJ2-3
D: .
size: .
V: TRBV7-2
DNA: TGTGCCAGCAGCTTAGGCCGCGTCGGCACAGATACGCAGTATTTT
CDR3: CASSLGRVGTDTQYF

J: TRBJ1-5
D: .
size: few
V: TRBV9
DNA: TGTGCCAGCAGCTTAGGGGCCACAGGGAGCCAGCCCCAGCATTTT
CDR3: CASSLGATGSQPQHF

J: TRBJ1-5
D: .
size: .
V: TRBV3-1/TRBV3-2
DNA: TGTGCCAGCAGCCCCCAGGGTGGAGGCAATCAGCCCCAGCATTTT
CDR3: CASSPQGGGNQPQHF

J: TRBJ1-2
D: .
size: .
V: TRBV6-2/TRBV6-3
DNA: TGTGCCAGCAGTTCCCCTAACAGGGCCGCCGACGGCTACACCTTC
CDR3: CASSSPNRAADGYTF

J: TRBJ2-5
D: TRBD1
size: .
V: TRBV6-2/TRBV6-3
DNA: TGTGCCAGCAGTTTTACAGGGGGCAGGGAGACCCAGTACTTC
CDR3: CASSFTGGRETQYF

J: TRBJ1-6
D: .
size: .
V: TRBV6-5
DNA: TGTGCCAGCAGTTACGTTCCAGGGATGGGGAATTCACCCCTCCACTTT
CDR3: CASSYVPGMGNSPLHF

J: TRBJ2-1
D: TRBD1
size: few
V: TRBV19
DNA: TGTGCCAGTAGTCCTTTCCGACAGGGAAATGAGCAGTTCTTC
CDR3: CASSPFRQGNEQFF

J: TRBJ1-1
D: .
size: .
V: TRBV5-1
DNA: TGCGCCAGCAGCCCCGTAGGGGTTGAAAGAAACACTGAAGCTTTCTTT
CDR3: CASSPVGVERNTEAFF

J: TRBJ1-2
D: .
size: .
V: TRBV6-5
DNA: TGTGCCAGCAGCCTACAGGGTTCGACCCTCTATGGCTACACCTTC
CDR3: CASSLQGSTLYGYTF

J: TRBJ1-2
D: .
size: .
V: TRBV6-5
DNA: TGTGCCGTACACCAGGGGTCTAGTCGACTAGGCTACACCTTC
CDR3: CAVHQGSSRLGYTF

J: TRBJ1-1
D: .
size: .
V: TRBV7-6
DNA: TGTGCCAGCAGCTTAGCGCTACAGGGCAACACTGAAGCTTTCTTT
CDR3: CASSLALQGNTEAFF

J: TRBJ1-5
D: .
size: .
V: TRBV27
DNA: TGTGCCAGCGGGACACTTCAGCCCCAGCATTTT
CDR3: CASGTLQPQHF

J: TRBJ2-1
D: .
size: .
V: TRBV29-1
DNA: TGCAGCGTTGATGGTCAGGGTCCCAATGAGCAGTTCTTC
CDR3: CSVDGQGPNEQFF

J: TRBJ2-1
D: TRBD2
size: .
V: TRBV30
DNA: TGTGCCTGGAGCCATATAGCGGGGGGAGACAATGAGCAGTTCTTC
CDR3: CAWSHIAGGDNEQFF

J: TRBJ1-2
D: TRBD1
size: few
V: TRBV5-1
DNA: TGCGCCAGCAGCTTGGCCGCAGGGGGCGGTGGCTACACCTTC
CDR3: CASSLAAGGGGYTF

J: TRBJ2-5
D: .
size: .
V: TRBV12-3/TRBV12-4
DNA: TGTGCCAGCAGTGCCTCGGGAACCCAGTACTTC
CDR3: CASSASGTQYF

J: TRBJ1-3
D: TRBD1
size: few
V: TRBV4-3
DNA: TGCGCCAGCAGCGCCTGGGACAGGGACCCACCCTCTGGAAACACCATATATTTT
CDR3: CASSAWDRDPPSGNTIYF

J: TRBJ2-1
D: TRBD1
size: once
V: TRBV9
DNA: TGTGCCAGCAGCGCACAGGGGTCTTGGGGCAATGAGCAGTTCTTC
CDR3: CASSAQGSWGNEQFF

J: TRBJ2-7
D: TRBD2
size: .
V: TRBV6-5
DNA: TGTGCCAGCAGCGCGCTACTAGCGGGGAATTACGAGCAGTACTTC
CDR3: CASSALLAGNYEQYF

J: TRBJ1-1
D: .
size: .
V: TRBV5-1
DNA: TGCGCCAGCAGCTTGGGGACAGTAGGACCTGAAGCTTTCTTT
CDR3: CASSLGTVGPEAFF

J: TRBJ1-4
D: .
size: .
V: TRBV10-2
DNA: TGCGCCAGCAGTGAAGCGGGGGGCGCGAATGAAAAACTGTTTTTT
CDR3: CASSEAGGANEKLFF

J: TRBJ2-1
D: .
size: .
V: TRBV5-6
DNA: TGTGCCAGCAGCTTGGGTTGGGGGCGAGACAGGTACAATGAGCAGTTCTTC
CDR3: CASSLGWGRDRYNEQFF

J: TRBJ2-7
D: TRBD2
size: .
V: TRBV18
DNA: TGTGCCAGCTCACCGGGGGGGAACTACGAGCAGTACTTC
CDR3: CASSPGGNYEQYF

J: TRBJ1-1
D: TRBD1
size: .
V: TRBV7-6
DNA: TGTGCCAGCAGCTCGGGACAGGGGAACACTGAAGCTTTCTTT
CDR3: CASSSGQGNTEAFF

J: TRBJ1-6
D: .
size: .
V: TRBV2
DNA: TGTGCCAGCAGTGAAATGGGCCAGGGAGGTACACCCCTCCACTTT
CDR3: CASSEMGQGGTPLHF

J: TRBJ2-2
D: .
size: .
V: TRBV6-1
DNA: TGTGCCAGCAGTGAGACAGGATACACCGGGGAGCTGTTTTTT
CDR3: CASSETGYTGELFF

J: TRBJ1-1
D: .
size: .
V: TRBV9
DNA: TGTGCCAGCAGCGAGGGAGGGCACGGCACTGAAGCTTTCTTT
CDR3: CASSEGGHGTEAFF

J: TRBJ2-5
D: TRBD1
size: .
V: TRBV7-2
DNA: TGTGCCAGCAGCATGGGACAGAAAGAGACCCAGTACTTC
CDR3: CASSMGQKETQYF

J: TRBJ1-2
D: TRBD1
size: .
V: TRBV6-4
DNA: TGTGCCAGCAGGATGACAGGGGGCCCCGCTGGCTACACCTTC
CDR3: CASRMTGGPAGYTF

J: TRBJ2-7
D: .
size: .
V: TRBV4-3
DNA: TGCGCCAGCAGCCAAGATAACAGGGACTACGAGCAGTACTTC
CDR3: CASSQDNRDYEQYF